This T cell receptor (beta chain) was obtained from a study of CD8 T cells in ankylosing spondylitis. Study outcomes and limitations: A TCR beta motif made of about 8 highly homologous variants seemed typical of ankylosing spondylitis blood. Matched ankylosing spondylitis synovial fluid reportedly contained a significantly enriched population of disease-linked clones.

With regard to this clonotype: The antigen remains unidentified.

Quantitative 5'-RACE with molecular barcodes was used to make the TCR beta libraries. TCRdb processed the 5' RACE reads anew with MiXCR; each CDR3 protein has one entry. The top ten hold roughly 29% of the sample, which has some 85,000 distinct CDR3 sequences, around 8.5% seen once. CDR3 length equals 15 residues. The V gene's germline CDR1 is SGHAT and CDR2 FQNNGV. With 0 bases removed from V and 3 bases from J, the gap between germline ends came to 9 bases. Material: blood, either unsorted or a sorted T cell fraction (not recorded which). This TCR derives from a male donor with ankylosing spondylitis. The J gene is TRBJ2-1, the V gene TRBV11-2; D may be TRBD2 (6 bases). In nucleotides, the CDR3 is TGTGCCAGCAGCTTAGAACTAGCTATCTACAATGAGCAGTTCTTC. It translates to CASSLELAIYNEQFF.